The 9 T cell receptor beta chains below all came from one sample that was sequenced in a study of T cell responses to AZD1222 COVID-19 vaccine. The table came from immunoSEQ multiplex PCR; TCRdb's copy has only in-frame clones and leaves some out. The sample contains 120,000 or so clones, just over 85% of which appear only once. The source was peripheral blood, collected on day 0 of MenACWY control vaccination. The receptors derive from an adult in good health.

The rearrangement joins TRBV29-1 to TRBJ1-1, with no clear D. The CDR3 runs to 12 residues. CDR1 is SQVTM, CDR2 ANQGSEA, per germline. The germline V and J ends were trimmed by 7 bases and 1 base, with 10 bases remaining between them. CDR3 residues: CSGFLTNTEAFF. The CDR3 bases are TGCAGCGGTTTCCTTACGAACACTGAAGCTTTCTTT.

J is TRBJ1-2 and V is TRBV30, with unresolved D. CDR1 GTSNPN and CDR2 SVGIG come from the germline V gene (reference sequence). Trimming stripped 2 bases from V and 4 bases from J, with 14 bases between. This CDR3 has 14 amino acids. The CDR3 bases are TGTGCCTGGAGTCCCCCGCGGAGCGGCTATGGCTACACCTTC. The encoded protein is CAWSPPRSGYGYTF.

DNA for the CDR3: TGTGCCAGCCGCCTATATGGGTTAGGGGAAAAACTGTTTTTT. This gives the protein CASRLYGLGEKLFF. The chain has TRBV2 and TRBJ1-4; D remains unclear. Per the germline V gene, CDR1 is SNHLY and CDR2 is FYNNEI. This CDR3 comprises 14 residues. V lost 8 bases to trimming and J lost 8 bases, with 18 bases between them.

This sequence joins TRBV4-1 and TRBJ1-1; unclear D gene. Germline CDR1 reads MGHRA; CDR2 reads YSYEKL. Trimming pared 0 bases from V and 7 bases from J, leaving 12 bases between. CDR3 size: 14 residues. The DNA for the CDR3 is TGCGCCAGCAGCCAAGAGAGGTACAGCGTTGAAGCTTTCTTT. Encoded protein: CASSQERYSVEAFF.

Only a few counts were recorded for this clone. The gene calls are TRBV9 and TRBJ1-3; TRBD1 matches at 8 bases. Germline loops: CDR1 SGDLS, CDR2 YYNGEE. CDR3 length equals 17 residues. The V gene end was trimmed by 0 bases and the J gene end by 0 bases; junction bases not matched to a gene: 5. In DNA form, the CDR3 reads TGTGCCAGCAGCGTAGATAGGACAGGGTTCTCTGGAAACACCATATATTTT. Amino acid sequence: CASSVDRTGFSGNTIYF. Full variable domain (rest looked up from reference TRBV9 and TRBJ1-3): DSGVTQTPKHLITATGQRVTLRCSPRSGDLSVYWYQQSLDQGLQFLIQYYNGEERAKGNILERFSAQQFPDLHSELNLSSLELGDSALYFCASSVDRTGFSGNTIYFGEGSWLTVV.

Regarding this clone: The sample contains more than one DNA sequence encoding this CDR3. The chain employs TRBV5-1 and TRBJ2-5, with D unclear. The CDR3 runs 12 residues. The germline CDR1 and CDR2 sequences are SGHRS and YFSETQ. The V end was cut by 0 bases, the J end by 5 bases, with 5 bases between. CDR3 DNA: TGCGCCAGCAGCTTGGCCGAGGAGACCCAGTACTTC. Translation gives CASSLAEETQYF. Supplemented by reference TRBV5-1 and TRBJ2-5, the full variable domain reads KAGVTQTPRYLIKTRGQQVTLSCSPISGHRSVSWYQQTPGQGLQFLFEYFSETQRNKGNFPGRFSGRQFSNSRSEMNVSTLELGDSALYLCASSLAEETQYFGPGTRLLVL.

The rearrangement joins TRBV5-4 to TRBJ1-2; 7 positions agree with TRBD1. Germline CDR1 reads SGHNT; CDR2 reads YYREEE (reference sequence). V dropped 2 bases and J dropped 4; count of bases not matched to a gene: 5. The CDR3 consists of 14 residues. CDR3 nucleotides: TGTGCCAGCAGCTTCCACGGGACAGCCTATGGCTACACCTTC. Protein: CASSFHGTAYGYTF.

The J gene is TRBJ1-6, the V gene TRBV3-1 (or the pseudogene TRBV3-2); 7 positions match TRBD1. Trimming took 5 bases from V and 6 from J; bases not matched to a gene: 4. The CDR3 totals 14 residues. Germline V gene sequence: CDR1 LGHDT, CDR2 YNNKEL (reference sequence). CDR3 sequence: CASSIGTANSPLHF. The CDR3 DNA reads TGTGCCAGCAGCATCGGGACAGCTAATTCACCCCTCCACTTT.

The CDR3 spells CATQRHGNTEAFF. CDR3 DNA: TGTGCCACTCAACGCCATGGGAACACTGAAGCTTTCTTT. The gene calls are TRBV19 and TRBJ1-1; D call uncertain. The CDR3 is 13 amino acids. CDR1 is LNHDA, CDR2 SQIVND, per germline (reference sequence). With 10 bases removed from V and 1 base from J, the gap between germline ends came to 13 bases.